This T cell receptor (beta chain) was recorded in a study of CD8 T cells in ankylosing spondylitis. The CDR3 runs to 14 residues. Trimming stripped 5 bases from V and 2 bases from J, with 10 bases between. Germline V lookup: CDR1 SNHLY, CDR2 FYNNEI. Study outcomes and limitations: Clones linked to the disease showed a CD8+ phenotype. They occurred at relatively low frequencies in peripheral blood. Disease-linked clones reportedly concentrated significantly in matched ankylosing spondylitis synovial fluid. Existing reports had already noted some motif variants in reactive arthritis synovial fluid and blood. Seemingly distinctive of ankylosing spondylitis blood was a TCR beta motif formed by eight highly homologous variants.

For this clonotype: Its antigen is undetermined.

Each TCR beta library was made by quantitative 5'-RACE that incorporated molecular barcodes. In TCRdb, the 5' RACE reads were re-called with MiXCR into one record per CDR3 protein. The sample contains fewer than 750,000 distinct CDR3 sequences, around 20% of which appear only once. This clonotype was obtained from a male donor with ankylosing spondylitis. Sequencing was done on a sample of blood, either unsorted or a sorted T cell fraction (not recorded which). The gene calls are TRBV2 and TRBJ1-5, with D unresolved. CDR3 in amino acids: CASSYQEGNQPQHF. The CDR3 bases are TGTGCCAGCAGTTACCAGGAGGGCAATCAGCCCCAGCATTTT.